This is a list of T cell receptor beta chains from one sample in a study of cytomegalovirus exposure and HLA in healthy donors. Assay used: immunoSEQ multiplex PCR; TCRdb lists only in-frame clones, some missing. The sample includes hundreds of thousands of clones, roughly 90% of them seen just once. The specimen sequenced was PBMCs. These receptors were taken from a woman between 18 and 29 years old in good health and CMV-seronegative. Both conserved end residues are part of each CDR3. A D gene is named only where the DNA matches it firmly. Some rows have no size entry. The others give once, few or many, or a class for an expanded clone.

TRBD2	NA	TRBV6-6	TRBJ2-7	TGTGCCAGCAGTTACTCCGGGACTAGCACTCACGAGCAGTACTTC	CASSYSGTSTHEQYF
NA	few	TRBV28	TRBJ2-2	TGTGCCAGCAGGGAGTCGGGACAAATGAACACCGGGGAGCTGTTTTTT	CASRESGQMNTGELFF
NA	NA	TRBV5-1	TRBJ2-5	TGCGCCAGCAGCTTGGTCGGTAGCCAAGAGACCCAGTACTTC	CASSLVGSQETQYF
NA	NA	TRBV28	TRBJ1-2	TGTGCCAGCAGTCAAATACAGGGAGGGAACTATGGCTACACCTTC	CASSQIQGGNYGYTF
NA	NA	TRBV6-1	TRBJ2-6	TGTGCCAGCTTGGACAGTTTATCTGGGGCCAACGTCCTGACTTTC	CASLDSLSGANVLTF
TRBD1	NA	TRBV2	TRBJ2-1	TGTGCCAGCACAGGGGACAGTTTCAATGAGCAGTTCTTC	CASTGDSFNEQFF
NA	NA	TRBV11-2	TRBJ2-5	TGTGCCAGCAGTTCCCTCAGGGGAAAAGAGACCCAGTACTTC	CASSSLRGKETQYF
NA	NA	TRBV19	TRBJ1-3	TGTGCCAGTAGTCTTCGTCGCGGGGGGCGAAGATTCTCTGGAAACACCATATATTTT	CASSLRRGGRRFSGNTIYF
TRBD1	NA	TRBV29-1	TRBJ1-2	TGCAGCGTTGAAGAGGACAGGGGTCCGTCCGCCTACGGCTACACCTTC	CSVEEDRGPSAYGYTF
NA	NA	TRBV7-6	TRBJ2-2	TGTGCCAGCAGCTTGCCCCAGGGTTCGGACACCGGGGAGCTGTTTTTT	CASSLPQGSDTGELFF
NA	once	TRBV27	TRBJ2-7	TGTGCCAGCAGTTTGGGGCTACCTCCCTACGAGCAGTACTTC	CASSLGLPPYEQYF
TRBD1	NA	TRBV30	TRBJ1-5	TGTGCCTGGAGTGGGGGACAGGGAATGGGTCAGCCCCAGCATTTT	CAWSGGQGMGQPQHF
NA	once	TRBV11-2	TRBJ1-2	TGTGCCAGCAGCTCAACAGGGTCAGGGTATGGCTACACCTTC	CASSSTGSGYGYTF
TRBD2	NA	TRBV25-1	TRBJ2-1	TGTGCCAGCAGGCCTCTCGGGACTAGCGGGTACAATGAGCAGTTCTTC	CASRPLGTSGYNEQFF
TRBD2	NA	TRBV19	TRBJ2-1	TGTGCCAGTAAGTGGCTAGCGGGAAACAATGAGCAGTTCTTC	CASKWLAGNNEQFF
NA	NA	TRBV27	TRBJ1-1	TGTGCCAGCAGTTTAACCGGTGTTACTGAAGCTTTCTTT	CASSLTGVTEAFF
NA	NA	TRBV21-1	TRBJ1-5	TGTGCCAGCAGCAAAGGAGCGGGACAAAGGCCCCATCAGCCCCAGCATTTT	CASSKGAGQRPHQPQHF
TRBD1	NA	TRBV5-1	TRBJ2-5	TGCGCCAGCAGCTTGGAAGGGGGCTTAGAGACCCAGTACTTC	CASSLEGGLETQYF
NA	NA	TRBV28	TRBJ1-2	TGTGCCAGCAGTTCTAGGGGCCTGAGGAGTGGCTACACCTTC	CASSSRGLRSGYTF
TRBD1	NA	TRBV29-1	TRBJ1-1	TGCAGCGTTAGGGGACAGGAGAACACTGAAGCTTTCTTT	CSVRGQENTEAFF
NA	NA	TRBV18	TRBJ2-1	TGTGCCAGCTCACCCTCGGACATCCATGAGCAGTTCTTC	CASSPSDIHEQFF
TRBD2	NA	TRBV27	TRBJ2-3	TGTGCCAGCAGTCGACCCGGGACTAGCGGGAGCACAGATACGCAGTATTTT	CASSRPGTSGSTDTQYF
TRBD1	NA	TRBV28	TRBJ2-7	TGTGCCAGCAGCCGGGACAGGGGGTTCTCCTACGAGCAGTACTTC	CASSRDRGFSYEQYF
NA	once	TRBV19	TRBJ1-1	TGTGCCAGTACCGGGGGGGCCACTGAAGCTTTCTTT	CASTGGATEAFF
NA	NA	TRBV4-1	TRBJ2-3	TGCGCCAGCAGCCAAGAACTCCACCTTGCATACACAGATACGCAGTATTTT	CASSQELHLAYTDTQYF
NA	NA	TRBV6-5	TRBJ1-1	TGTGCCAGCAGTTACAGTCTAAACAGGGTGAACACTGAAGCTTTCTTT	CASSYSLNRVNTEAFF
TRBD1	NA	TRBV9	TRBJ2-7	TGTGCCAGCAGCGCCTCGGGACAGGGGGGTTACGAGCAGTACTTC	CASSASGQGGYEQYF
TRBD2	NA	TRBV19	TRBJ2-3	TGTGCCAGTAGTGAGATTAGCGGGAGGAACACAGATACGCAGTATTTT	CASSEISGRNTDTQYF
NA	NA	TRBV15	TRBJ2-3	TGTGCCACCAGCAGAGATAATGGCCTAGCTCGCACAGATACGCAGTATTTT	CATSRDNGLARTDTQYF
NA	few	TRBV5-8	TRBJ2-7	TGTGCCAGCAGCTTAACAGGAACCTACGAGCAGTACTTC	CASSLTGTYEQYF
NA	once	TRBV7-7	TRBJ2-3	TGTGCCAGCAGCTTAGTCGGGGGTAGCACAGATACGCAGTATTTT	CASSLVGGSTDTQYF
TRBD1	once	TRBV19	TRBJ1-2	TGTGCCAGTCACGACGACAGGGAGAAAGGATATGGCTACACCTTC	CASHDDREKGYGYTF
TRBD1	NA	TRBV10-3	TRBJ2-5	TGTGCCATCAGCACGGACAGGGCGGGGGAGACCCAGTACTTC	CAISTDRAGETQYF
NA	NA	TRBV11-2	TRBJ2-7	TGTGCCAGCAGCCATCCCCAGGGTACGGCCGTCTCCTACGAGCAGTACTTC	CASSHPQGTAVSYEQYF
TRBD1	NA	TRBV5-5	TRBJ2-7	TGTGCCAGCAGCCCCGGGACAGGGGTCGCCTACGAGCAGTACTTC	CASSPGTGVAYEQYF
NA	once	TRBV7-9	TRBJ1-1	TGTGCCAGCAGCTTAGCGCTTTTAGAGGGTAAGGACACTGAAGCTTTCTTT	CASSLALLEGKDTEAFF
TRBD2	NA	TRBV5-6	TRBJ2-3	TGTGCCAGCAACGCGGACTGGGAGGGAGATACGCAGTATTTT	CASNADWEGDTQYF
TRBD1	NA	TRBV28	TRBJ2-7	TGTGCCAGCAGCCCGGGACAGGACCTCTCCTACGAGCAGTACTTC	CASSPGQDLSYEQYF
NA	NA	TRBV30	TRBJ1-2	TGTGCCTGGGGAAGGGGGTATAGCTATGGCTACACCTTC	CAWGRGYSYGYTF
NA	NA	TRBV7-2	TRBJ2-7	TGTGCCAGCAGCTTAACAGGGTACGAGCAGTACTTC	CASSLTGYEQYF
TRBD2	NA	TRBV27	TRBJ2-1	TGTGCCAGCAGTGCGCTAGCGGGGGGGCACCTCAATGAGCAGTTCTTC	CASSALAGGHLNEQFF
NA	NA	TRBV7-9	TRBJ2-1	TGTGCCAGCAGGGTTGGGACTTACGAGCAGTTCTTC	CASRVGTYEQFF
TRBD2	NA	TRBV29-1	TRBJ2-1	TGCAGCTCGACGGGGGGGTTCGCGGGCAATGAGCAGTTCTTC	CSSTGGFAGNEQFF
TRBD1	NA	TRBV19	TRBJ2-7	TGTGCCACTCGGGACAGGGCCGAGACCTACGAGCAGTACTTC	CATRDRAETYEQYF
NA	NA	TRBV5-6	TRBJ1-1	TGTGCCAGCAGCCATTCGTCGGGTAACACTGAAGCTTTCTTT	CASSHSSGNTEAFF